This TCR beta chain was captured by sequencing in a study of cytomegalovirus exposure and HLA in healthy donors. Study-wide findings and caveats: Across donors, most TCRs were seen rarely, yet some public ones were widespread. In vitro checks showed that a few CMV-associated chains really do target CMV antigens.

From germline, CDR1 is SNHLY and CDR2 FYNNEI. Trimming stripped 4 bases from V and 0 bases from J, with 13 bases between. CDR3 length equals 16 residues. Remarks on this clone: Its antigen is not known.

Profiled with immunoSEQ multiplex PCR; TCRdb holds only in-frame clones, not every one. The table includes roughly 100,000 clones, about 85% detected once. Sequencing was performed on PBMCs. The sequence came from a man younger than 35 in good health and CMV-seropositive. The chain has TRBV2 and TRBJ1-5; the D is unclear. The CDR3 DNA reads TGTGCCAGCAGTGGGAGAACATTCTATAGCAATCAGCCCCAGCATTTT. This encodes CASSGRTFYSNQPQHF. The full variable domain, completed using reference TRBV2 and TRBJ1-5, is EPEVTQTPSHQVTQMGQEVILRCVPISNHLYFYWYRQILGQKVEFLVSFYNNEISEKSEIFDDQFSVERPDGSNFTLKIRSTKLEDSAMYFCASSGRTFYSNQPQHFGDGTRLSIL.